Listed here are 27 T cell receptor beta chains from one sample, sequenced in a study of T cell responses to AZD1222 COVID-19 vaccine. Generated by immunoSEQ multiplex PCR, the TCRdb table keeps only in-frame clones and is missing some. The sample carries 90,000 to 120,000 clones, roughly 90% recorded once. The sample here was peripheral blood, taken on day 0 of AZD1222 vaccination. The receptors shown here come from an adult in good health.

By its share, this clone is medium-sized. The chain uses TRBV6-5 and TRBJ2-3, with TRBD1 identical over 11 bases. Losses at the gene ends were 4 bases for V and 3 bases for J; bases not matched to a gene: 6. The CDR3 has 16 amino acids. Germline CDR1 reads MNHEY; CDR2 reads SVGAGI. The CDR3 sequence: CASSWGQGVRTDTQYF. CDR3 nucleotide sequence: TGTGCCAGCAGTTGGGGACAGGGGGTCCGGACAGATACGCAGTATTTT.

The chain carries TRBV27 and TRBJ1-1; possibly TRBD1 for D (6 bases). CDR3 length: 13 amino acids. Germline CDR1 is MNHEY and CDR2 is SMNVEV (reference sequence). Trimming removed 5 bases from V and 3 bases from J, with 10 bases in between. CDR3: CASSGGMYTEAFF. The CDR3 nucleotides read TGTGCCAGCAGTGGGGGCATGTACACTGAAGCTTTCTTT.

The rearrangement uses TRBV6-6 and TRBJ2-7; tentative D call: TRBD2 (5 bases). Germline values: CDR1 MNHNY, CDR2 SVGAGI (reference sequence). The CDR3 contains 15 residues. The V end lost 4 bases, the J end lost 2 bases, and 15 bases lay between the germline ends. The DNA for the CDR3 is TGTGCCAGCAGTTCTCCGGACGGACTCCCCTACGAGCAGTACTTC. It encodes CASSSPDGLPYEQYF.

V and J are TRBV30 and TRBJ2-7; TRBD1 matches 8 bases. CDR1 is GTSNPN, CDR2 SVGIG, per germline (reference sequence). The CDR3 runs to 15 residues. V trimming: 4 bases; J trimming: 2 bases; junction bases outside the gene matches: 10. The CDR3 DNA sequence: TGTGCCTGGAACCCCTTGGACAGGGAAACCTACGAGCAGTACTTC. It encodes CAWNPLDRETYEQYF.

V and J are TRBV5-6 and TRBJ1-5; D may be TRBD1 (6 bases). Looked up from germline, CDR1 is SGHDT and CDR2 is YYEEEE. There are 14 residues in the CDR3. The germline V and J ends were trimmed by 3 bases and 0 bases, with 7 bases remaining between them. CDR3 sequence: CASSSRGSNQPQHF. CDR3 nucleotide sequence: TGTGCCAGCAGCTCCAGGGGTAGCAATCAGCCCCAGCATTTT.

The rearrangement links TRBV4-1 to TRBJ1-5; weak D call: TRBD1 (5 bases). The CDR3 length is 15 residues. The V gene lost 0 bases and the J gene lost 7 bases, with 13 bases spanning the gap. Germline-derived CDR1 and CDR2 are MGHRA and YSYEKL. The CDR3 loop reads CASSQEGEGWQPQHF. For the CDR3, the DNA is TGCGCCAGCAGCCAAGAAGGGGAGGGCTGGCAGCCCCAGCATTTT.

J is TRBJ2-2 and V is TRBV7-2, with D perhaps assigned TRBD1 or TRBD2 (5 bases each). CDR1 is SGHTA and CDR2 is FQGNSA in the germline V gene. The V end lost 3 bases, the J end lost 4 bases, and 12 bases lay between the germline ends. CDR3 size: 15 residues. CDR3 sequence (DNA): TGTGCCAGCAGCTTGCAGGGAGTTAGCACCGGGGAGCTGTTTTTT. Protein product: CASSLQGVSTGELFF.

This rearrangement joins TRBV29-1 to TRBJ2-5; 9 bases agree with TRBD2. The V and J ends lost 3 bases and 4 bases, in that order; junction bases with no gene match: 12. This CDR3 spans 16 amino acids. CDR1 and CDR2 (germline): SQVTM, ANQGSEA. CDR3 sequence reads: CSVEGSGSYRGETQYF. CDR3 sequence (DNA): TGCAGCGTTGAGGGTAGCGGGAGTTATAGGGGAGAGACCCAGTACTTC.

The V and J genes are TRBV4-1 and TRBJ1-1; D unresolved. CDR1 and CDR2 from the germline V gene are MGHRA and YSYEKL. Trimming cost V 0 bases and J 9 bases, with 14 bases left between them. This CDR3 is built from 14 residues. CDR3 DNA: TGCGCCAGCAGCCAAGAAGGGAGGCAGGAGCAAGCTTTCTTT. Translation: CASSQEGRQEQAFF.

This chain connects TRBV12-3 or TRBV12-4 to TRBJ2-3, with TRBD1 as a possible D gene (5 bases). The CDR3 has 13 amino acids. V gave up 6 bases and J gave up 7 bases, with 14 bases separating them. CDR3 DNA: TGTGCCAGCAGCACCCTAGGGGTACATACGCAGTATTTT. It specifies CASSTLGVHTQYF.

The chain employs TRBV25-1 and TRBJ1-2; D ambiguous. The CDR3 runs 16 residues. Trimming left V 3 bases short and J 0 bases short, with 14 bases between. Germline V CDR1 and CDR2: MGHDK, SYGVNS. The CDR3 DNA reads as TGTGCCAGCAGTGACTCGTCGGTCCAGGCTAACTATGGCTACACCTTC. This codes for CASSDSSVQANYGYTF.

This clone has more than one count but fewer than ten. V gene TRBV9 combines with J gene TRBJ1-4, with a tentative D call TRBD1 (6 bases). Germline CDR1 SGDLS, CDR2 YYNGEE. The V end lost 3 bases, the J end lost 8 bases, and 17 bases lay between the germline ends. The CDR3 has 15 residues. CDR3 nucleotides: TGTGCCAGCAGCGCCTCGACAGGCCGGCAGGAAAAACTGTTTTTT. It is translated as CASSASTGRQEKLFF.

This chain joins TRBV4-3 and TRBJ1-3, with 7 nucleotides matching TRBD1. The CDR3 consists of 15 residues. V lost 4 bases and J lost 3; bases outside the gene matches: 6. CDR1 and CDR2 from the germline V gene are LGHNA and YSLEER. In DNA form, the CDR3 reads TGCGCCAGCAGCCGAACAGGGGAGGTTGGAAACACCATATATTTT. It codes for CASSRTGEVGNTIYF.

The CDR3 DNA sequence: TGTGCCAGCAGTCTTGCTTCAGGGGCTCAGGTCTATGGCTACACCTTC. This encodes CASSLASGAQVYGYTF. The genes are TRBV28 and TRBJ1-2; tentative D call: TRBD1 (6 bases). The CDR3 covers 16 residues. Germline CDR1 is MDHEN and CDR2 is SYDVKM. Trimming took off 5 bases at V and 4 bases at J, with 20 bases between the two ends.

The chain recombines TRBV7-2 with TRBJ2-1; possible D gene TRBD2, 7 bases. Trimming pared 2 bases from V and 4 bases from J, leaving 15 bases between. The CDR3 has 16 amino acids. Germline CDR1 and CDR2: SGHTA and FQGNSA. The CDR3: CASSLTAGADYNEQFF. The CDR3 coding sequence is TGTGCCAGCAGCTTAACGGCGGGGGCCGATTACAATGAGCAGTTCTTC.

CDR3 loop: CASSQGGGRTEAFF. CDR3 nucleotides: TGTGCCAGCAGCCAAGGGGGCGGGAGGACTGAAGCTTTCTTT. This chain links TRBV3-1 (or the pseudogene TRBV3-2) with TRBJ1-1, with TRBD1 as a possible D gene (5 bases). The CDR3 is made up of 14 amino acids. The germline V gene encodes CDR1 LGHDT and CDR2 YNNKEL (reference sequence). Trimming removed 1 base at V and 5 bases at J, with 11 bases between.

The chain has TRBV5-8 and TRBJ1-5, with a possible D match to TRBD1 (6 bases). CDR1 is SGHTS, CDR2 YDEGEE, per germline. This CDR3 spans 16 amino acids. V was pared by 4 bases and J by 4 bases, with 18 bases between. This CDR3 reads CASSLTRGALNQPQHF. CDR3 coding DNA: TGTGCCAGCAGCCTAACGCGGGGGGCGCTGAATCAGCCCCAGCATTTT.

The gene calls are TRBV4-2 and TRBJ1-4, with 7 bases lining up with TRBD1. CDR3 length: 14 residues. Germline V gene lookup returns CDR1 LGHNA and CDR2 YNFKEQ. With V trimmed by 1 base and J by 8 bases, 4 bases remained unmatched. The CDR3 DNA reads TGTGCCAGCAGCCAAGGACAGGGAGGCGAAAAACTGTTTTTT. The encoded protein is CASSQGQGGEKLFF.

This clone was seen just once. The V gene is TRBV27, the J gene TRBJ2-4; no definite D call. Trimming took off 4 bases at V and 2 bases at J, with 9 bases between the two ends. In germline, CDR1 is MNHEY, CDR2 SMNVEV (reference sequence). There are 14 residues in the CDR3. The CDR3 loop is CASSSTVTKNIQYF. The DNA of the CDR3 is TGTGCCAGCAGTTCCACGGTAACCAAAAACATTCAGTACTTC.

In the case of this clone: Distinct nucleotide sequences in the sample also encode this CDR3. J is TRBJ1-5 and V is TRBV2; TRBD1 aligns across 7 bases. V dropped 4 bases and J dropped 6; count of bases not matched to a gene: 3. CDR3 size: 13 residues. Germline V gene sequence: CDR1 SNHLY, CDR2 FYNNEI. The CDR3 DNA reads as TGTGCCAGCAGTGGAACAGGGGTTCAGCCCCAGCATTTT. It yields the protein CASSGTGVQPQHF. The whole variable domain, filled in from reference TRBV2 and TRBJ1-5, reads EPEVTQTPSHQVTQMGQEVILRCVPISNHLYFYWYRQILGQKVEFLVSFYNNEISEKSEIFDDQFSVERPDGSNFTLKIRSTKLEDSAMYFCASSGTGVQPQHFGDGTRLSIL.

The rearrangement joins TRBV7-9 to TRBJ1-2, with 9 bases aligning to TRBD1. CDR3 length equals 16 residues. V dropped 5 bases and J dropped 4; count of bases not matched to a gene: 11. Germline V gives CDR1 SEHNR, CDR2 FQNEAQ (reference sequence). Written as DNA, the CDR3 is TGTGCCAGCAGCAAGGACAGGGGACCTTTCCCCTATGGCTACACCTTC. As protein: CASSKDRGPFPYGYTF.

This chain joins TRBV11-1 and TRBJ2-1; possible D gene TRBD2, 6 bases. This CDR3 has 13 amino acids. V was cut by 7 bases and J by 5 bases, with 12 bases left in between. Germline CDR1 and CDR2: SGHAT and FQDESV (reference sequence). The CDR3 protein is CASTRGGNNEQFF. In DNA, the CDR3 is TGTGCCAGCACCCGGGGCGGGAACAATGAGCAGTTCTTC.

This rearrangement joins TRBV11-2 to TRBJ1-1; 8 nucleotides align to TRBD1. The CDR3 runs 14 residues. Germline CDR1 SGHAT, CDR2 FQNNGV. V was pared by 3 bases and J by 3 bases, with 3 bases of the junction left unmatched. CDR3 in amino acids: CASSLTGAYTEAFF. Here the CDR3 DNA reads TGTGCCAGCAGCTTGACAGGGGCCTACACTGAAGCTTTCTTT.

The chain joins TRBV7-2 to TRBJ1-4, with TRBD1 matching over 7 bases. With 5 bases clipped from V and 8 bases from J, the junction kept 5 bases outside the gene matches. CDR1 is SGHTA and CDR2 is FQGNSA in the germline V gene. The CDR3 extends over 13 amino acids. The CDR3 sequence is CASSRQGGEKLFF. The CDR3, as DNA: TGTGCCAGCAGCAGACAGGGAGGGGAAAAACTGTTTTTT.

V usage is TRBV7-8 and J usage is TRBJ1-3; TRBD1 might be the D (5 bases). V was trimmed by 1 base and J by 3 bases, leaving 7 bases between them. This CDR3 spans 14 amino acids. Germline CDR1 reads SGHVS; CDR2 reads FQNEAQ. CDR3 amino acids: CASSLGGNGNTIYF. CDR3 coding DNA: TGTGCCAGCAGCTTAGGGGGGAATGGAAACACCATATATTTT.

V usage is TRBV25-1 and J usage is TRBJ2-3; D uncertain. The CDR3 runs 15 residues. Trimming shortened V by 4 bases and J by 2 bases, and 13 bases separated the two germline ends. The germline CDR1 and CDR2 sequences are MGHDK and SYGVNS. CDR3 coding DNA: TGTGCCAGCAGTGGAGGCGACGGTTACACAGATACGCAGTATTTT. Residues: CASSGGDGYTDTQYF.

The chain employs TRBV18 and TRBJ2-5, with D unresolved. Per the germline V gene, CDR1 is KGHSH and CDR2 is LQKENI. This CDR3 contains 15 residues. The V gene lost 2 bases and the J gene lost 1 base, with 11 bases spanning the gap. This CDR3 is CASSPRSGLQETQYF. CDR3 nucleotides: TGTGCCAGCTCACCAAGAAGTGGCCTCCAAGAGACCCAGTACTTC.